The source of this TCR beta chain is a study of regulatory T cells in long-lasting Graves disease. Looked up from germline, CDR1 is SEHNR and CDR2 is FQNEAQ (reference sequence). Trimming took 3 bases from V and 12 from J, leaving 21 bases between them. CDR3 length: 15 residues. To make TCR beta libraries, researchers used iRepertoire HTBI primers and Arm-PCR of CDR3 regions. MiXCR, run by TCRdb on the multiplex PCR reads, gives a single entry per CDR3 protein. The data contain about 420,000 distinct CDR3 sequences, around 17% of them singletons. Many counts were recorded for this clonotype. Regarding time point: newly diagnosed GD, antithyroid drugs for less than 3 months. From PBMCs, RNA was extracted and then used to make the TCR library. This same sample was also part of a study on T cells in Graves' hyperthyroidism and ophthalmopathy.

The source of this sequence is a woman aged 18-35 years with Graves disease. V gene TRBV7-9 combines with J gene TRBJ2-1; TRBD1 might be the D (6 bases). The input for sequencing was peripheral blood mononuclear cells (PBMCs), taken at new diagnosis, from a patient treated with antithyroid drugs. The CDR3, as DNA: TGTGCCAGCAGCTTCCCGATCCCGCTTCAGGGGAGGCAGTTCTTC. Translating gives CASSFPIPLQGRQFF.